The 2 T cell receptor beta chains below come from one sample, sequenced in a study of long-term antiretroviral therapy in people with HIV. An immunoSEQ assay, version v3.0, was performed at survey level. Clones were sequenced by immunoSEQ multiplex PCR, and TCRdb holds only the in-frame ones, with some missing. The table has fewer than 30,000 clones, 70% to 90% seen once; the top ten hold around 5%. The sample was unsorted PBMCs, taken 0.8 years after starting antiretroviral therapy. These receptors were taken from a woman younger than 45 with HIV.

The rearrangement links TRBV5-1 to TRBJ2-3, with 10 bases lining up with TRBD1. Per germline, CDR1 SGHRS and CDR2 YFSETQ. The CDR3 consists of 15 residues. V was pared by 3 bases and J by 5 bases, with 6 bases of the junction left unmatched. The CDR3 bases are TGCGCCAGCAGCTGGCGACAGGGGGCCGGAGATACGCAGTATTTT. Protein: CASSWRQGAGDTQYF.

The genes are TRBV5-1 and TRBJ1-1; 9 bases are shared with TRBD1. The CDR3 is 14 residues long. The ends lost 0 bases at V and 3 bases at J; junction bases unmatched: 0. Per the germline V gene, CDR1 is SGHRS and CDR2 is YFSETQ. This chain's CDR3 is CASSLGTGDTEAFF. The DNA of the CDR3 is TGCGCCAGCAGCTTGGGGACAGGGGACACTGAAGCTTTCTTT.